The table lists the clone carrying this T cell receptor (beta chain) with many counts. As yet, its antigen is unknown. The data were taken from a study of CD8+CD57+ T cells in acquired aplastic anemia. Study-wide context: The study obtained an average of around 2.9 ug of DNA from sorted CD4+ and CD8+ cells.

Patients who underwent sequencing had shown CD8+CD57+ cell expansion by flow cytometry. There were no patients without severe acquired aplastic anemia. The use of genomic DNA as template underpinned the TCR beta VDJ and CDR3 profiling. TCRdb recomputed calls from the reads with MiXCR, one row per CDR3 protein. The repertoire holds some 200,000 distinct CDR3 sequences, 48% seen once, with about 1.8% in the top ten. Between the trimmed V and J ends, which lost 5 bases and 15 bases, there was a span of 14 bases. The CDR3 covers 12 residues. Study-level results: Significance was not reached for CD8+ Simpson's diversity between patients and controls.

The source of this sequence is a human donor with aplastic anemia. The sample taken for sequencing was sorted CD4+, CD8+, or CD8+CD57+ T cells (not recorded which) from PBMCs. The chain links TRBV12-3 or TRBV12-4 to TRBJ1-6, with D possibly TRBD1 on 6 matching bases. CDR3 DNA: TGTGCCAGCAGTCACAGGGTTGACATCCTCCACTTT. Residues: CASSHRVDILHF.